These 9 T cell receptor beta chains originate from one sample sequenced in a study of cytomegalovirus exposure and HLA in healthy donors (dated by TCRdb to about 2017). The library was prepared using the immunoSEQ multiplex PCR assay. For the multiplex PCR, a mixture combining 60 forward primers for TCR Vbeta segments and 13 reverse primers for TCR Jbeta segments was used. Held by TCRdb, this immuneACCESS table contains in-frame sequences only and omits some clones. Under half of the omission traces to an unresolved V gene where checked; the cause of the rest is unknown. This sample holds more than 90,000 clones; less than 85% were observed only once. The top ten constitute about 16% of the sample. What was sequenced was PBMCs. The source is a man aged 50 or older in good health and CMV-seropositive.

As DNA, the CDR3 is TGTGCCAGTAGTGATCGGCAGCGGGGGTCCTACGAGCAGTACTTC. It encodes CASSDRQRGSYEQYF. The V call is TRBV19, the J call TRBJ2-7; 8 bases are a match to TRBD2. J was trimmed by 1 base and V by 5 bases; bases with no gene match: 7. CDR1 is LNHDA, CDR2 SQIVND, per germline (reference sequence). The CDR3 is 15 amino acids. Using reference TRBV19 and TRBJ2-7 for the parts outside the CDR3, the full variable domain is DGGITQSPKYLFRKEGQNVTLSCEQNLNHDAMYWYRQDPGQGLRLIYYSQIVNDFQKGDIAEGYSVSREKKESFPLTVTSAQKNPTAFYLCASSDRQRGSYEQYFGPGTRLTVT.

Remarks on this clone: Other DNA sequences in the same sample also yield this CDR3. The chain combines TRBV6-4 with TRBJ2-2, with TRBD1 matching 9 bases. Germline assignment: CDR1 MRHNA and CDR2 SNTAGT. The CDR3 sequence is 15 residues long. The V gene end was trimmed by 2 bases and the J gene end by 2 bases; junction bases not matched to a gene: 0. CDR3 bases: TGTGCCAGCAGTGACACAGGGGGCAACACCGGGGAGCTGTTTTTT. It specifies CASSDTGGNTGELFF.

This clone was detected only once. Here the CDR3 DNA reads TGCGCCAGCAGCCCAAGTTGGGGGGGGGTAAATACGCAGTATTTT. Its translation: CASSPSWGGVNTQYF. This chain connects TRBV4-3 to TRBJ2-3; 7 bases map to TRBD2. This CDR3 spans 15 amino acids. V lost 4 bases and J lost 7; bases outside the gene matches: 11. Looked up from germline, CDR1 is LGHNA and CDR2 is YSLEER.

V and J are TRBV6-5 and TRBJ1-2; 8 nucleotides align to TRBD1. Germline lookup yields CDR1 MNHEY and CDR2 SVGAGI. The CDR3 is made up of 14 amino acids. J lost 3 bases, V lost 4 bases, and 4 bases had no gene match. The CDR3 region has the DNA TGTGCCAGCAGTTTGGACAGGGCGGACTATGGCTACACCTTC. It encodes CASSLDRADYGYTF.

This chain's CDR3 is CASRWTGGELYEQYF. CDR3 nucleotides: TGTGCCAGCAGATGGACAGGGGGCGAGCTCTACGAGCAGTACTTC. The chain carries TRBV6-5 and TRBJ2-7, with 11 bases fitting TRBD1. This CDR3 contains 15 residues. J lost 3 bases, V lost 6 bases, and 7 bases had no gene match. Germline loops: CDR1 MNHEY, CDR2 SVGAGI.

This chain links TRBV14 with TRBJ2-2; no firm D call. Between the trimmed V and J ends, which lost 2 bases and 3 bases, there was a span of 7 bases. Germline lookup yields CDR1 SGHDN and CDR2 FVKESK. This CDR3 is built from 14 residues. The CDR3 nucleotides are TGTGCCAGCAGCCAAATGGCGGACACCGGGGAGCTGTTTTTT. Translated: CASSQMADTGELFF.

The chain couples TRBV5-1 to TRBJ1-2, with 12 bases aligning to TRBD1. The CDR3 sequence is 14 residues long. Per germline, CDR1 SGHRS and CDR2 YFSETQ. Trimming took 5 bases from V and 7 from J; bases not matched to a gene: 6. The CDR3 reads CASRTGTGGFGYTF. The CDR3, as DNA: TGCGCCAGCAGGACCGGGACAGGGGGCTTTGGCTACACCTTC.

The table lists this clone with a few counts. The CDR3 nucleotides read TGCGCCAGCAGCCAAGACACACAGGGTTTGGTTTTTGAAGCTTTCTTT. Protein sequence: CASSQDTQGLVFEAFF. The chain links TRBV4-1 to TRBJ1-1; D is possibly TRBD1 (6 bases). The V gene's germline CDR1 is MGHRA and CDR2 YSYEKL. The CDR3 spans 16 residues. Trimming shortened V by 0 bases and J by 7 bases, and 18 bases separated the two germline ends.

This clone occurred a few times. The genes are TRBV11-3 and TRBJ1-2; the D is unclear. The CDR3 runs 13 residues. V dropped 5 bases and J dropped 7 bases, with 14 bases sitting between them. Germline V gene data show CDR1 as SGHNT and CDR2 as YENEEA. The CDR3 here is CASSPRAGFGYTF. The DNA of the CDR3 is TGTGCCAGCAGCCCTAGAGCGGGTTTTGGCTACACCTTC.